The TCR beta chain under discussion was sequenced for a study of blood T cell repertoires in COVID-19 (dated by TCRdb to 2020 to 2021). Regarding the research as a whole: Samples covering the acute and convalescent phases of COVID-19 were provided by collaborators in the United States, Italy and Spain. The material from the prospective study consisted of cDNA or gDNA derived from T cells, B-cell-depleted T cells, or PBMCs. Deeply sampled blood TCRbeta repertoires from subjects exposed to, actively infected with, or recovered from COVID-19 were included in the dataset. The repertoires were made available in a free public database intended to serve as a resource for research on the immune response to SARS-CoV-2. Samples came from the ongoing ImmuneRACE study (first 160 participants) plus 1,254 subjects from 6 global collaborators. Sample metadata almost always included a de-identified subject ID, COVID-19 status, age in years and sex. Where HLA class I and class II types were available, the types were taken from metadata supplied by the sample provider, not from assay-based typing.

The CDR3 contains 16 residues, cysteine and phenylalanine counted. Only the CDR3 DNA is retained, 48 bases long and in frame from the first base. Reading the germline V gene gives CDR1 MNHEY and CDR2 SVGAGI. V is reduced by 4 bases and J by 2 bases, leaving a spacing of 17 bases between them. TCRbeta CDR3 regions were amplified from genomic DNA by means of the immunoSEQ Assay, a bias-controlled multiplex PCR. In the paper's pipeline: The number of nucleated cells in each sample was estimated by amplification of reference gene primers within the assay. To quantify the absolute abundance of each unique TCRbeta CDR3 rearrangement, sequence reads were collapsed and filtered. For each sample, productive Simpson clonality was calculated as the square root of Simpson's diversity index over productive rearrangements. TCRdb's version of the immuneACCESS table is confined to in-frame rearrangements and falls short of the full clone set. An unresolved V gene accounts for under half of the shortfall where checked; the remainder is of unknown origin. V, J and clone size are taken as reported in that table, and D and trimming were inferred from the DNA itself. The sample contains around 230,000 clones, 75% to 85% of them found a single time. The leading ten clones occupy about 9% of the sample.

Participants in the prospective study were enrolled through a virtual design, were aged about 18 to 100 years, and lived in 20 to 30 United States geographic areas. In the prospective study, participants were assigned to cohorts based on the clinical history participants reported in a screening survey and a study questionnaire. Recovered participants in ImmuneRACE Cohort 3 were defined as having two consecutive negative NP/OP PCR tests, clearance from a healthcare professional, or resolution of symptoms. In the prospective study, whole blood, serum and a nasopharyngeal or oropharyngeal swab were collected from each participant by mobile phlebotomists. Additional blood draws and questionnaires over an approximately 2-month period could optionally be provided by prospective study participants. Prospective study blood samples were shipped either frozen or at room temperature before DNA extraction.

As concerns this clone: It lacks a known antigen. The sample holds no much larger clone one base away, and base qualities are not on file.

Results and caveats for the whole study, not just this receptor: The amount of clinical and demographic metadata varied by source and participant and was provided uncurated.

What was sequenced was PBMCs or T cells enriched from blood (not recorded which). The TCR comes from a man aged 40-50 years who had recovered from COVID-19. This receptor chain uses TRBV6-5 and TRBJ2-5, with TRBD1 perhaps the D gene, on 5 matching bases. The CDR3 reads CASSSAMTVRQETQYF. The nucleotide sequence reads TGTGCCAGCAGTTCCGCAATGACAGTAAGACAAGAGACCCAGTACTTC.